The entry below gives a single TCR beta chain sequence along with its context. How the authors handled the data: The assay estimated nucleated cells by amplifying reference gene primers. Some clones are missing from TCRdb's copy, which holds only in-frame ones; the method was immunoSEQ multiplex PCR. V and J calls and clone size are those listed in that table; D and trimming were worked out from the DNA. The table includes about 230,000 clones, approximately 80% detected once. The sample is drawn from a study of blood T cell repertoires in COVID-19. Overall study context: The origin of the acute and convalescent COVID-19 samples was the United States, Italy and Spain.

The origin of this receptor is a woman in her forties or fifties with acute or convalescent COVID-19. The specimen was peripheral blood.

CDR3 sequence reads: CASSPNGQYNEQFF. In DNA, the CDR3 is TGTGCCAGCAGCCCGAACGGACAGTACAATGAGCAGTTCTTC. The gene calls are TRBV7-9 and TRBJ2-1, with D perhaps TRBD1 (6 bases). Germline assignment: CDR1 SEHNR and CDR2 FQNEAQ (reference sequence). V was cut by 5 bases and J by 4 bases, with 12 bases left in between. The length of the CDR3 is 14 residues.